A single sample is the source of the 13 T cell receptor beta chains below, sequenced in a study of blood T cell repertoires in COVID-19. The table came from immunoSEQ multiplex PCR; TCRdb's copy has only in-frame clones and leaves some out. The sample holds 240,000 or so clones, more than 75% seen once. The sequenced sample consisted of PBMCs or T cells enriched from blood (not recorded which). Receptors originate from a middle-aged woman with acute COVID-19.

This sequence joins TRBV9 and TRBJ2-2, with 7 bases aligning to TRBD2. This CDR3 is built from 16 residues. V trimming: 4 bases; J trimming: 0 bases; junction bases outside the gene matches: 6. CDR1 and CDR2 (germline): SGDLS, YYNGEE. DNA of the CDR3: TGTGCCAGCAGCCCGCGACTAGCACCGAACACCGGGGAGCTGTTTTTT. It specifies CASSPRLAPNTGELFF.

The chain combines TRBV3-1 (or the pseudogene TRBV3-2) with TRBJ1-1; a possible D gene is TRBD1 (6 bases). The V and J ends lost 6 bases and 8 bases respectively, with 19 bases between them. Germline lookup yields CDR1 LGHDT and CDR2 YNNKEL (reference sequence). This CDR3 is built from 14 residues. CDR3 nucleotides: TGTGCCAGCAGACATACCATGGATGGGGGCGAAGCTTTCTTT. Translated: CASRHTMDGGEAFF.

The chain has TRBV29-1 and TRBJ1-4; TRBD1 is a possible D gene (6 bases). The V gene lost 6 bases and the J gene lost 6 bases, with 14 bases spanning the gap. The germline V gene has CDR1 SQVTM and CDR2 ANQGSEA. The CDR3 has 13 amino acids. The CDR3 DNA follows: TGCAGCGTCACACAGGGCGGTGATGAAAAACTGTTTTTT. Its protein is CSVTQGGDEKLFF.

This CDR3 is CASSRGVNQPQHF. DNA of the CDR3: TGTGCCAGCAGCCGCGGGGTTAATCAGCCCCAGCATTTT. V gene TRBV7-8 combines with J gene TRBJ1-5, with no clear D. Germline V gene data show CDR1 as SGHVS and CDR2 as FQNEAQ. The CDR3 length is 13 residues. The V end was cut by 5 bases, the J end by 4 bases, with 9 bases between. The complete variable domain, with remaining parts taken from reference TRBV7-8 and TRBJ1-5, reads GAGVSQSPRYKVAKRGQDVALRCDPISGHVSLFWYQQALGQGPEFLTYFQNEAQLDKSGLPSDRFFAERPEGSVSTLKIQRTQQEDSAVYLCASSRGVNQPQHFGDGTRLSIL.

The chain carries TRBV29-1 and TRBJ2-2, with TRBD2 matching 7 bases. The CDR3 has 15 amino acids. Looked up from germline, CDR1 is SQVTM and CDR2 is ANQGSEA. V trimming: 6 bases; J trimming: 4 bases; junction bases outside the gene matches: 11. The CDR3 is CSVLREGHGTGELFF. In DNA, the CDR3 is TGCAGCGTCCTGAGGGAGGGCCATGGCACCGGGGAGCTGTTTTTT.

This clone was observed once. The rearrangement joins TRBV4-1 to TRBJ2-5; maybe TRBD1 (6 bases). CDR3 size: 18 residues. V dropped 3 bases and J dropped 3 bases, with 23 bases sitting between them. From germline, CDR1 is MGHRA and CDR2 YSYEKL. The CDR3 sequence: CASSQPLGTGSREETQYF. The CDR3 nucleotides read TGCGCCAGCAGCCAGCCACTTGGTACAGGGTCCAGGGAAGAGACCCAGTACTTC.

CDR3 sequence: CASSSPTSASYNEQFF. In DNA, the CDR3 is TGCGCCAGCAGCTCGCCTACTAGCGCCTCCTACAATGAGCAGTTCTTC. V gene TRBV4-1 combines with J gene TRBJ2-1, with 7 bases matching TRBD2. The CDR3 loop spans 16 amino acids. Germline-derived CDR1 and CDR2 are MGHRA and YSYEKL. With V trimmed by 5 bases and J by 0 bases, 7 bases remained unmatched.

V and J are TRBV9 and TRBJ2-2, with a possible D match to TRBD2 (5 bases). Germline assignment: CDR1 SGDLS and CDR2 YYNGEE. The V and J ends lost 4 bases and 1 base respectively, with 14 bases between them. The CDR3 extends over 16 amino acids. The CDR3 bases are TGTGCCAGCAGCTTGAGGACTGGGGAGAACACCGGGGAGCTGTTTTTT. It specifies CASSLRTGENTGELFF.

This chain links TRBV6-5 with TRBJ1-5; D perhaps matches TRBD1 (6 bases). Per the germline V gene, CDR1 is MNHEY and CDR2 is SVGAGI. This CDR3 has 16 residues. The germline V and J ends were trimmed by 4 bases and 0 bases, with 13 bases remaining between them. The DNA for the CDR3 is TGTGCCAGCAGTTTCCGGACAGAGACTAGCAATCAGCCCCAGCATTTT. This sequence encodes CASSFRTETSNQPQHF.

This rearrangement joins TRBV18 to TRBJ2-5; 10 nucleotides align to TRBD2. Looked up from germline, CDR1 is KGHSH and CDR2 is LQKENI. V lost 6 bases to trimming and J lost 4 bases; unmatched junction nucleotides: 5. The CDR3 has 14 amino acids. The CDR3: CASSQTSGSETQYF. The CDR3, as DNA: TGTGCCAGCTCCCAGACTAGCGGGTCAGAGACCCAGTACTTC. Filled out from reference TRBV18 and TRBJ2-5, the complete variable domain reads NAGVMQNPRHLVRRRGQEARLRCSPMKGHSHVYWYRQLPEEGLKFMVYLQKENIIDESGMPKERFSAEFPKEGPSILRIQQVVRGDSAAYFCASSQTSGSETQYFGPGTRLLVL.

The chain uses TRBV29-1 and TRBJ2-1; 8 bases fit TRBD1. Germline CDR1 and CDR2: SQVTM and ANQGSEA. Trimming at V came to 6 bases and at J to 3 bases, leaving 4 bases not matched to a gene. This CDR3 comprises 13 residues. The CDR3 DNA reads TGCAGCGTATCAGGGGGCGACTACAATGAGCAGTTCTTC. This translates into CSVSGGDYNEQFF.

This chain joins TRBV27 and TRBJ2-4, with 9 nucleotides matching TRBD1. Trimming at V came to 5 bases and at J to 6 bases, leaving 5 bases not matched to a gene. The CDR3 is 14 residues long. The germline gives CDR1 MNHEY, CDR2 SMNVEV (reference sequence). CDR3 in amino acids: CASSLGTGINIQYF. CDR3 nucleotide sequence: TGTGCCAGCAGTCTAGGGACAGGGATAAACATTCAGTACTTC.

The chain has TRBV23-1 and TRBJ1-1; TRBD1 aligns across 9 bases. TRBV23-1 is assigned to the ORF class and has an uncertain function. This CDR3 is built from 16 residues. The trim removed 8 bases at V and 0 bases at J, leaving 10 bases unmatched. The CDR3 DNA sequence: TGCGCCAGCTCGGGACAGGGTGAACGTGTGAACACTGAAGCTTTCTTT. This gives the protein CASSGQGERVNTEAFF.